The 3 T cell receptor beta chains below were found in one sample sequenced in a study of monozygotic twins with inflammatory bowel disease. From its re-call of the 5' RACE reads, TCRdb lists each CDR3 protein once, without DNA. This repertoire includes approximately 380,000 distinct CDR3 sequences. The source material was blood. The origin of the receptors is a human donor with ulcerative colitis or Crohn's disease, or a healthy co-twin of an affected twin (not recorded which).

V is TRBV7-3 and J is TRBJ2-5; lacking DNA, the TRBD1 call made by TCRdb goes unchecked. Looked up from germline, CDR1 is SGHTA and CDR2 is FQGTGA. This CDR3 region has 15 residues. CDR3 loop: CASSLSGGSQETQYF.

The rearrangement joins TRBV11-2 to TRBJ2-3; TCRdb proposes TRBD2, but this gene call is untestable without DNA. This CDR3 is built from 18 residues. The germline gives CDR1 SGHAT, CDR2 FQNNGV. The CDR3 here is CASSIRTSGGALTDTQYF.

This chain's CDR3 is CASSYPGQPYEQYF. The chain is built from TRBV11-2 and TRBJ2-7; the D call from TCRdb, TRBD1, cannot be confirmed without DNA. CDR1 and CDR2 (germline): SGHAT, FQNNGV. The CDR3 covers 14 residues. Using reference TRBV11-2 and TRBJ2-7 for the parts outside the CDR3, the full variable domain is EAGVAQSPRYKIIEKRQSVAFWCNPISGHATLYWYQQILGQGPKLLIQFQNNGVVDDSQLPKDRFSAERLKGVDSTLKIQPAKLEDSAVYLCASSYPGQPYEQYFGPGTRLTVT.